A selection of T cell receptor beta chains follows, all from one sample in a study of T cell repertoires in ileal Crohn's disease. Repertoires were generated with immunoSEQ multiplex PCR, while TCRdb's copy carries only in-frame clones and drops some. The sample lists about 11,000 clones, approximately 85% occurring once. Sequencing input: ileal tissue. The receptors originated from an adult with Crohn's disease. The CDR3 runs from the conserved cysteine through the conserved F or W. The D gene is left open where the match is weak. Rows give clone size only sometimes, using once, few, many, or a class for an expanded clone.

size: .; J: TRBJ1-3; V: TRBV30; D: .; CDR3: CAWSVLGGNTIYF; DNA: TGTGCCTGGAGTGTACTAGGAGGAAACACCATATATTTT
size: .; J: TRBJ1-4; V: TRBV6-1; D: .; CDR3: CATEGINEKLFF; DNA: TGTGCCACAGAGGGCATTAATGAAAAACTGTTTTTT
size: .; J: TRBJ1-5; V: TRBV15; D: TRBD1; CDR3: CATRPDRGTGSNQPQHF; DNA: TGTGCCACCAGACCAGATAGAGGGACAGGGAGCAATCAGCCCCAGCATTTT
size: few; J: TRBJ1-3; V: TRBV28; D: .; CDR3: CASSLVAGNTIYF; DNA: TGTGCCAGCAGTTTGGTAGCTGGAAACACCATATATTTT
size: .; J: TRBJ1-5; V: TRBV27; D: TRBD1; CDR3: CASRRTGARRQPQHF; DNA: TGTGCCAGCAGGAGGACAGGGGCCAGGAGACAGCCCCAGCATTTT
size: .; J: TRBJ2-3; V: TRBV11-2; D: TRBD1; CDR3: CASSRPRDRGLPSTDTQYF; DNA: TGTGCCAGCAGTCGACCACGGGACAGGGGGCTCCCAAGCACAGATACGCAGTATTTT
size: .; J: TRBJ2-5; V: TRBV28; D: .; CDR3: CASSPWSRKETQYF; DNA: TGTGCCAGCTCCCCGTGGTCGCGGAAAGAGACCCAGTACTTC
size: .; J: TRBJ1-3; V: TRBV5-1; D: .; CDR3: CASSSTGVGNTIYF; DNA: TGCGCCAGCAGTTCGACAGGAGTAGGAAACACCATATATTTT
size: once; J: TRBJ2-1; V: TRBV19; D: .; CDR3: CASSFRHGSYNEQFF; DNA: TGTGCCAGTAGTTTTAGACATGGCTCCTACAATGAGCAGTTCTTC
size: .; J: TRBJ1-2; V: TRBV23-1; D: TRBD1; CDR3: CASSQSGQGAKGYTF; DNA: TGCGCCAGCAGTCAATCGGGACAGGGGGCGAAGGGCTACACCTTC
size: .; J: TRBJ1-5; V: TRBV4-1; D: .; CDR3: CASSQGGGAREQPQHF; DNA: TGCGCCAGCAGCCAAGGGGGTGGCGCTAGGGAGCAGCCCCAGCATTTT
size: .; J: TRBJ1-5; V: TRBV5-4; D: TRBD1; CDR3: CASSFWRGQGVHQPQHF; DNA: TGTGCCAGCAGCTTTTGGCGTGGACAGGGGGTTCATCAGCCCCAGCATTTT
size: .; J: TRBJ1-4; V: TRBV6-1; D: .; CDR3: CASSDSEAEKLFF; DNA: TGTGCCAGCAGTGATTCCGAGGCTGAAAAACTGTTTTTT
size: .; J: TRBJ1-2; V: TRBV15; D: TRBD1; CDR3: CATSRDTAGTGEGYTF; DNA: TGTGCCACCAGCAGAGATACGGCCGGGACAGGGGAAGGCTACACCTTC
size: few; J: TRBJ2-7; V: TRBV7-2; D: TRBD2; CDR3: CASSLDSGGSYEQYF; DNA: TGTGCCAGCAGCTTAGACAGCGGGGGCTCCTACGAGCAGTACTTC
size: .; J: TRBJ1-2; V: TRBV30; D: TRBD1; CDR3: CAWDRQGTYGYTF; DNA: TGTGCCTGGGATCGACAGGGAACCTATGGCTACACCTTC
size: .; J: TRBJ2-7; V: TRBV5-6; D: TRBD1; CDR3: CASSLTRTGRGYEQYF; DNA: TGTGCCAGCAGCTTAACCCGGACAGGACGCGGGTACGAGCAGTACTTC
size: .; J: TRBJ1-5; V: TRBV12-5; D: .; CDR3: CASGFTGRNQPQHF; DNA: TGTGCTAGTGGTTTCACAGGGCGGAATCAGCCCCAGCATTTT
size: .; J: TRBJ1-2; V: TRBV6-5; D: .; CDR3: CASSSRRSGNYGYTF; DNA: TGTGCCAGCAGTTCCCGCCGGTCGGGGAACTATGGCTACACCTTC
size: .; J: TRBJ2-7; V: TRBV18; D: .; CDR3: CASSPSQYEQYF; DNA: TGTGCCAGCTCACCTTCACAGTACGAGCAGTACTTC
size: .; J: TRBJ2-7; V: TRBV4-1; D: TRBD1; CDR3: CASSPGQGSGEQYF; DNA: TGCGCCAGCAGCCCGGGACAGGGAAGTGGTGAGCAGTACTTC
size: .; J: TRBJ1-2; V: TRBV6-5; D: .; CDR3: CASSPGYGYTF; DNA: TGTGCCAGCAGCCCGGGCTATGGCTACACCTTC
size: .; J: TRBJ1-1; V: TRBV7-9; D: TRBD1; CDR3: CASSTNTGGGTEAFF; DNA: TGTGCCAGCAGCACGAACACAGGGGGAGGCACTGAAGCTTTCTTT
size: .; J: TRBJ2-7; V: TRBV6-1; D: .; CDR3: CASRREPSSYEQYF; DNA: TGTGCCAGCAGGCGGGAACCCAGCTCCTACGAGCAGTACTTC
size: .; J: TRBJ1-2; V: TRBV6-5; D: TRBD1; CDR3: CASTEGAGGYTF; DNA: TGTGCCAGCACCGAGGGGGCGGGTGGCTACACCTTC
size: few; J: TRBJ2-3; V: TRBV11-2; D: .; CDR3: CASSPGDWEIDTQYF; DNA: TGTGCCAGCAGCCCGGGGGATTGGGAAATAGATACGCAGTATTTT
size: .; J: TRBJ2-6; V: TRBV5-1; D: TRBD1; CDR3: CASSLQGARGANVLTF; DNA: TGCGCCAGCAGCTTACAGGGGGCGAGGGGGGCCAACGTCCTGACTTTC
size: once; J: TRBJ2-3; V: TRBV5-8; D: TRBD2; CDR3: CASTAPTGGAWGTQYF; DNA: TGTGCCAGCACCGCTCCCACGGGGGGGGCTTGGGGTACGCAGTATTTT
size: .; J: TRBJ1-5; V: TRBV7-8; D: TRBD1; CDR3: CASSPWRQGANQPQHF; DNA: TGTGCCAGCAGCCCGTGGCGGCAGGGGGCCAATCAGCCCCAGCATTTT
size: few; J: TRBJ1-2; V: TRBV6-5; D: TRBD1; CDR3: CASSRQGNQIYGYTF; DNA: TGTGCCAGCAGCCGACAGGGGAACCAGATCTATGGCTACACCTTC
size: .; J: TRBJ1-3; V: TRBV4-2; D: TRBD1; CDR3: CASSQEGQGFGNTIYF; DNA: TGTGCCAGCAGCCAAGAGGGACAGGGGTTTGGAAACACCATATATTTT
size: .; J: TRBJ2-1; V: TRBV27; D: TRBD1; CDR3: CASSFGTANEQFF; DNA: TGTGCCAGCAGTTTCGGGACAGCCAATGAGCAGTTCTTC
size: once; J: TRBJ1-5; V: TRBV19; D: .; CDR3: CASSLERVYQPQHF; DNA: TGTGCCAGTAGTCTCGAGAGGGTTTATCAGCCCCAGCATTTT
size: few; J: TRBJ1-2; V: TRBV7-9; D: .; CDR3: CASSPFREAQGYGYTF; DNA: TGTGCCAGCAGCCCTTTCAGGGAGGCCCAAGGCTATGGCTACACCTTC
size: .; J: TRBJ1-1; V: TRBV28; D: .; CDR3: CASYKLGREAFF; DNA: TGTGCCAGCTACAAACTGGGGAGAGAAGCTTTCTTT
size: once; J: TRBJ1-2; V: TRBV2; D: TRBD1; CDR3: CASSLQGVNFYGYTF; DNA: TGTGCCAGCAGCCTACAGGGGGTTAATTTTTATGGCTACACCTTC
size: .; J: TRBJ2-2; V: TRBV7-8; D: TRBD2; CDR3: CASSSSSGGTGELFF; DNA: TGTGCCAGCAGCTCATCCTCGGGGGGTACCGGGGAGCTGTTTTTT
size: .; J: TRBJ2-7; V: TRBV5-1; D: .; CDR3: CASSLTGGSGDEQYF; DNA: TGCGCCAGCAGCTTGACAGGTGGGTCGGGGGACGAGCAGTACTTC
size: .; J: TRBJ1-4; V: TRBV5-1; D: .; CDR3: CASSPLGRGGEKLFF; DNA: TGCGCCAGCAGCCCCCTTGGTAGGGGAGGCGAAAAACTGTTTTTT
size: few; J: TRBJ2-1; V: TRBV6-4; D: TRBD1; CDR3: CASSDLGQASYNEQFF; DNA: TGTGCCAGCAGTGATTTAGGACAGGCATCCTACAATGAGCAGTTCTTC
size: .; J: TRBJ2-3; V: TRBV5-1; D: TRBD2; CDR3: CASSPGDWGLAGATDTQYF; DNA: TGCGCCAGCAGCCCGGGGGATTGGGGACTAGCGGGGGCCACAGATACGCAGTATTTT
size: .; J: TRBJ1-1; V: TRBV5-1; D: .; CDR3: CASSLAPQATEAFF; DNA: TGCGCCAGCAGCTTGGCCCCCCAGGCCACTGAAGCTTTCTTT
size: once; J: TRBJ1-5; V: TRBV2; D: TRBD1; CDR3: CASRDRGISNQPQHF; DNA: TGTGCCAGCAGGGACAGGGGGATTAGCAATCAGCCCCAGCATTTT
size: .; J: TRBJ1-6; V: TRBV7-8; D: .; CDR3: CASSFPGGRNSPLHF; DNA: TGTGCCAGCAGCTTTCCAGGAGGTCGAAATTCACCCCTCCACTTT
size: .; J: TRBJ1-2; V: TRBV5-1; D: TRBD1; CDR3: CASSYGQDGYTF; DNA: TGCGCCAGCAGCTACGGACAGGATGGCTACACCTTC
size: .; J: TRBJ1-5; V: TRBV5-1; D: TRBD1; CDR3: CASSPGTGISNQPQHF; DNA: TGCGCCAGCAGCCCCGGGACAGGAATAAGCAATCAGCCCCAGCATTTT
size: once; J: TRBJ1-1; V: TRBV6-4; D: .; CDR3: CASSEEDRGTEAFF; DNA: TGTGCCAGCTCGGAGGAAGATCGCGGCACTGAAGCTTTCTTT
size: few; J: TRBJ1-1; V: TRBV6-1; D: .; CDR3: CASSERGRGEAFF; DNA: TGTGCCAGCAGTGAAAGGGGCAGGGGTGAAGCTTTCTTT
size: .; J: TRBJ2-7; V: TRBV28; D: .; CDR3: CASSLPQLYEQYF; DNA: TGTGCCAGCAGTTTACCACAGCTATACGAGCAGTACTTC
size: .; J: TRBJ1-6; V: TRBV5-4; D: .; CDR3: CASSLEGDSPLHF; DNA: TGTGCCAGCAGCTTGGAAGGGGATTCACCCCTCCACTTT
size: .; J: TRBJ2-7; V: TRBV7-2; D: TRBD1; CDR3: CASTLDRGGYEQYF; DNA: TGTGCCAGCACCTTGGACAGGGGTGGCTACGAGCAGTACTTC
size: once; J: TRBJ1-5; V: TRBV6-5; D: .; CDR3: CASSSWRQAGQPQHF; DNA: TGTGCCAGCAGTTCCTGGCGGCAGGCGGGACAGCCCCAGCATTTT
size: .; J: TRBJ2-1; V: TRBV5-1; D: TRBD1; CDR3: CASSWGTGGINEQFF; DNA: TGCGCCAGCAGCTGGGGGACAGGGGGCATCAATGAGCAGTTCTTC
size: few; J: TRBJ2-5; V: TRBV5-1; D: .; CDR3: CASSWLGGPETQYF; DNA: TGCGCCAGCAGCTGGTTGGGGGGGCCAGAGACCCAGTACTTC
size: .; J: TRBJ2-4; V: TRBV5-1; D: .; CDR3: CASSLDGLSSAKNIQYF; DNA: TGCGCCAGCAGCTTGGATGGTCTAAGTTCCGCCAAAAACATTCAGTACTTC
size: .; J: TRBJ1-3; V: TRBV13; D: .; CDR3: CASSLTATGWNTIYF; DNA: TGTGCCAGCAGCTTAACTGCGACAGGTTGGAACACCATATATTTT
size: .; J: TRBJ1-1; V: TRBV5-8; D: TRBD1; CDR3: CASSFSRGATEAFF; DNA: TGTGCCAGCAGCTTCTCCAGGGGGGCCACTGAAGCTTTCTTT